This record concerns one T cell receptor (beta chain) sequence. These data belong to a study of cytomegalovirus exposure and HLA in healthy donors. Whole-study context: In terms of ancestry, the Caucasian-associated cluster contained about 81% of the approximately 380 genotyped donors.

The PCR contained 60 Vbeta and 13 Jbeta primers. Sequencing used immunoSEQ multiplex PCR; TCRdb keeps in-frame clones, though not all of them. The sample records fewer than 200,000 clones, approximately 77% being singletons. This clonotype was obtained from a male donor in good health and CMV-seropositive. Sample: PBMCs.

The DNA of the CDR3 is TGTGCCAGCAGTGATCAAGGGGGCCGGACCGGGGAGCTGTTTTTT. Its protein is CASSDQGGRTGELFF. V is TRBV2 and J is TRBJ2-2; TRBD1 matches 7 bases. The V segment lost 3 bases and the J segment 5 bases; nucleotides outside the gene matches: 6. The CDR3 totals 15 residues. Germline assignment: CDR1 SNHLY and CDR2 FYNNEI.